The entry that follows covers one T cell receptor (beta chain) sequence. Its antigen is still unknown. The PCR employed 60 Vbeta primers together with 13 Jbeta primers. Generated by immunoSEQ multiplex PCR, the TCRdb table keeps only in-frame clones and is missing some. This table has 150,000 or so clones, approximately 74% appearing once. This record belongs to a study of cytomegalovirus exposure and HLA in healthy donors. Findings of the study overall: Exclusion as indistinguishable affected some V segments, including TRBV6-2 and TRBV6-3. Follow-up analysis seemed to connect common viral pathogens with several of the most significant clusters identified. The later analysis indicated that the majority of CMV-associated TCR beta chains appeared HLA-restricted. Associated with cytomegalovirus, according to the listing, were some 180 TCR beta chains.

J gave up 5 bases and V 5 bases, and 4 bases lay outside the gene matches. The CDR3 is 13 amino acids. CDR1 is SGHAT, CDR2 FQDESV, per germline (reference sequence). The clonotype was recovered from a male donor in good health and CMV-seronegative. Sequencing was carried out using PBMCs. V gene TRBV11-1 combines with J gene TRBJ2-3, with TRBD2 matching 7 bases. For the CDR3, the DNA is TGTGCCAGCAGCCGGACTAGGGAAGATACGCAGTATTTT. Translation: CASSRTREDTQYF.